The sequence of this T cell receptor (beta chain) was determined in a study of pediatric ulcerative colitis. TCRdb keeps only in-frame clones here, not all; method: immunoSEQ multiplex PCR. The sample carries about 60,000 clones, over 70% recorded once. Study-wide results and caveats: All ulcerative colitis patients, but no controls, carried a couple of rectal clonotypes.

This clone was recorded once. What it binds is unknown. Trimming removed 0 bases from V and 0 bases from J, with 14 bases in between. Germline values: CDR1 LGHNA, CDR2 YSLEER. The CDR3 runs 17 residues. Sequencing input: blood. This sequence joins TRBV4-3 and TRBJ1-1; the D is unclear. The TCR comes from a boy aged 5-17 years who was a control in a study of pediatric ulcerative colitis. CDR3 DNA: TGCGCCAGCAGCCAAGATCTATCACAGCTCATGAACACTGAAGCTTTCTTT. As protein: CASSQDLSQLMNTEAFF.